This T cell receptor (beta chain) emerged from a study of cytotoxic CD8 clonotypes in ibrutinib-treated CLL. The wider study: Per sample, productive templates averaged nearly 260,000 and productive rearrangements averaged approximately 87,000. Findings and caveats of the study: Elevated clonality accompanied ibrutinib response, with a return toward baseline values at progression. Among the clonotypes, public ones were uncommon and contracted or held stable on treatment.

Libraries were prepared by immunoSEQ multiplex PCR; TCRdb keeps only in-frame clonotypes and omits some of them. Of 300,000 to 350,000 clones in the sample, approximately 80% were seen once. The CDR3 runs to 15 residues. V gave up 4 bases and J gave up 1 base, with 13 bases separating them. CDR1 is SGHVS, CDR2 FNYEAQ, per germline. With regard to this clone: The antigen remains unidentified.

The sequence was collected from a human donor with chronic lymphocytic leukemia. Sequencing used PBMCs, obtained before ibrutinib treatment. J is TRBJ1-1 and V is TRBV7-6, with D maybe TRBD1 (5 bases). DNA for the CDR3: TGTGCCAGCAGCTCCGCAGTGGGGGGGAACACTGAAGCTTTCTTT. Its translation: CASSSAVGGNTEAFF.